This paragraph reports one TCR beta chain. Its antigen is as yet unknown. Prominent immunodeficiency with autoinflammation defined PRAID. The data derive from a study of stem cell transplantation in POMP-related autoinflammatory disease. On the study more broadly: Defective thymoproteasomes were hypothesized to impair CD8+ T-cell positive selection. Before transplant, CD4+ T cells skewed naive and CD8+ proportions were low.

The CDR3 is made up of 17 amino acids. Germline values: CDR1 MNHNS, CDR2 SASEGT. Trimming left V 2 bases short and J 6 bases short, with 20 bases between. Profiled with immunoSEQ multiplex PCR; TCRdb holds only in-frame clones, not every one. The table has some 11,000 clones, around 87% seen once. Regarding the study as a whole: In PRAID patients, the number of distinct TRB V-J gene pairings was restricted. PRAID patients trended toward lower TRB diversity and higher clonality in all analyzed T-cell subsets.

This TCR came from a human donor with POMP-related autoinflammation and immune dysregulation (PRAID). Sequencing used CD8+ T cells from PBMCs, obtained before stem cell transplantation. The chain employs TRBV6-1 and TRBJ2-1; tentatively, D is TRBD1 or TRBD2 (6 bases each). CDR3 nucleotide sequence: TGTGCCAGCAGTGAACACGGGGGCCTTCCCGGCGGCAATGAGCAGTTCTTC. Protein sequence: CASSEHGGLPGGNEQFF.